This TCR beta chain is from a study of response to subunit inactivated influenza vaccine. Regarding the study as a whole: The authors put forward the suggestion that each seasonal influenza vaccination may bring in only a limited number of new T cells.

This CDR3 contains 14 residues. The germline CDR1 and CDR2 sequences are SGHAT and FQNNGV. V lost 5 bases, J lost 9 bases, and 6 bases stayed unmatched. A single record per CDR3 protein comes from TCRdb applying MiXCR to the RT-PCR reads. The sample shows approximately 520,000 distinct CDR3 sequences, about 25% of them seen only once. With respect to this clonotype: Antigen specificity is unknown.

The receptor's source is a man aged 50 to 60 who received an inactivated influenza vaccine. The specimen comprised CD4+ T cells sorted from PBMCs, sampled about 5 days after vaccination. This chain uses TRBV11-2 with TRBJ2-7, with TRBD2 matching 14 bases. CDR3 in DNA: TGTGCCAGCAGCCTCGGGACTAGCGGGAGTGGGCAGTACTTC. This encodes CASSLGTSGSGQYF.